These 16 T cell receptor beta chains were all obtained from the same sample, sequenced in a study of cytomegalovirus exposure and HLA in healthy donors. PCR employed 60 Vbeta and 13 Jbeta primers. Data came from immunoSEQ multiplex PCR; TCRdb stores just in-frame clones and leaves some out. The sample carries under 200,000 clones, more than 65% recorded once. Material: PBMCs. Every receptor here comes from a woman aged 25 to 45 in good health and CMV-seropositive.

CDR3 loop: CASSEGGRANEQFF. CDR3 DNA: TGTGCCAGCAGTGAAGGAGGCAGGGCCAATGAGCAGTTCTTC. V usage is TRBV6-1 and J usage is TRBJ2-1, with D perhaps matching TRBD1 (5 bases). Trimming removed 1 base at V and 6 bases at J, with 10 bases between. Germline V gene lookup returns CDR1 MNHNS and CDR2 SASEGT. This CDR3 has 14 residues.

In its sample, this clone was seen a few times. The chain is built from TRBV5-6 and TRBJ2-1, with 9 bases identical to TRBD2. Trimming at V came to 4 bases and at J to 0 bases, leaving 5 bases not matched to a gene. Germline V CDR1 and CDR2: SGHDT, YYEEEE. CDR3 length: 16 amino acids. The CDR3 is CASSLLAGFSYNEQFF. The CDR3 DNA is TGTGCCAGCAGCCTCCTAGCGGGATTCTCCTACAATGAGCAGTTCTTC.

This sequence joins TRBV19 and TRBJ2-3; weak D call: TRBD2 (6 bases). The CDR3 totals 16 residues. CDR1 is LNHDA, CDR2 SQIVND, per germline (reference sequence). Trimming removed 7 bases at V and 3 bases at J, with 20 bases between. CDR3 bases: TGTGCCAGTACCCGCCGCGCGGGAATCCTAACAGATACGCAGTATTTT. Translated: CASTRRAGILTDTQYF.

V and J are TRBV9 and TRBJ2-3, with D possibly being TRBD2 (6 bases). Germline V lookup: CDR1 SGDLS, CDR2 YYNGEE. The CDR3 contains 13 residues. The V end lost 0 bases, the J end lost 5 bases, and 7 bases lay between the germline ends. CDR3 DNA: TGTGCCAGCAGCGTAGGGAGGGAAGATACGCAGTATTTT. Protein sequence: CASSVGREDTQYF.

The chain carries TRBV5-6 and TRBJ2-7; 9 bases are shared with TRBD1. Trimming at V came to 2 bases and at J to 3 bases, leaving 9 bases not matched to a gene. This CDR3 comprises 16 residues. CDR1 and CDR2 from the germline V gene are SGHDT and YYEEEE. CDR3 region: CASSLTMGQGGYEQYF. For the CDR3, the DNA is TGTGCCAGCAGCTTAACAATGGGACAGGGTGGCTACGAGCAGTACTTC.

The CDR3 reads CASSTLGQPYQPQHF. In DNA form, the CDR3 reads TGTGCCAGTAGTACTCTAGGACAGCCATATCAGCCCCAGCATTTT. The chain combines TRBV19 with TRBJ1-5; weak D call: TRBD1 (6 bases). The V gene lost 4 bases and the J gene lost 5 bases, with 15 bases spanning the gap. From germline, CDR1 is LNHDA and CDR2 SQIVND (reference sequence). The CDR3 is 15 residues long.

This clone appeared a few times. The chain employs TRBV11-3 and TRBJ1-1; 8 bases match TRBD1. The ends lost 6 bases at V and 8 bases at J; junction bases unmatched: 5. The germline CDR1 and CDR2 sequences are SGHNT and YENEEA. CDR3 length equals 12 residues. The CDR3 reads CASSLRTGEAFF. DNA of the CDR3: TGTGCCAGCAGTCTCCGGACAGGGGAAGCTTTCTTT.

The chain recombines TRBV2 with TRBJ2-1; a weak D match, TRBD2 (5 bases). The CDR3 is made up of 15 amino acids. Germline CDR1 reads SNHLY; CDR2 reads FYNNEI. V lost 7 bases and J 2 bases, leaving 15 bases between the germline ends. CDR3 in DNA: TGTGCCAGCAAGTTCAGGCTAGCAGCCTACAATGAGCAGTTCTTC. It encodes CASKFRLAAYNEQFF.

This clone was counted a few times. The chain couples TRBV5-1 to TRBJ2-5, with TRBD2 as a possible D gene (7 bases). The V end lost 2 bases, the J end lost 2 bases, and 13 bases lay between the germline ends. The CDR3 spans 15 residues. The germline gives CDR1 SGHRS, CDR2 YFSETQ. The CDR3 nucleotides are TGCGCCAGCAGCTTTCGTGGGGGGGCACAAGAGACCCAGTACTTC. Encoded protein: CASSFRGGAQETQYF. The full variable domain, in which reference TRBV5-1 and TRBJ2-5 provide the parts outside the CDR3, is KAGVTQTPRYLIKTRGQQVTLSCSPISGHRSVSWYQQTPGQGLQFLFEYFSETQRNKGNFPGRFSGRQFSNSRSEMNVSTLELGDSALYLCASSFRGGAQETQYFGPGTRLLVL.

The chain links TRBV7-9 to TRBJ2-5; D uncertain. The CDR3 runs 13 residues. Trimming removed 5 bases at V and 2 bases at J, with 9 bases between. Germline V CDR1 and CDR2: SEHNR, FQNEAQ (reference sequence). The CDR3 loop is CASSPVLQETQYF. The CDR3 DNA reads TGTGCCAGCAGCCCGGTCCTACAAGAGACCCAGTACTTC.

The genes are TRBV6-5 and TRBJ2-2; tentative D call: TRBD2 (5 bases). There are 16 residues in the CDR3. CDR1 and CDR2 from the germline V gene are MNHEY and SVGAGI. V was cut by 4 bases and J by 8 bases, with 20 bases left in between. The CDR3 here is CASSSPEVIQRGELFF. The CDR3 DNA sequence: TGTGCCAGCAGTTCCCCGGAGGTCATCCAACGGGGGGAGCTGTTTTTT.

The chain has TRBV10-1 and TRBJ2-1, with D uncertain. Looked up from germline, CDR1 is WNHNN and CDR2 is SYGVQD (reference sequence). The CDR3 has 11 amino acids. Deletions cut 6 bases from V and 9 bases from J, with 9 bases between. In DNA form, the CDR3 reads TGCGCCAGCAGCGGTGGCGGTGAGCAGTTCTTC. Protein: CASSGGGEQFF.

Comments on this clone: The junction shows a germline mismatch at one end, possibly a read error. The V gene is TRBV6-1, the J gene TRBJ1-4; no reliable D call. Germline CDR1 reads MNHNS; CDR2 reads SASEGT. The CDR3 has 13 amino acids. CDR3 amino acids: CASNDAVAAAQVF. CDR3 in DNA: TGTGCCAGCAATGACGCTGTGGCAGCCGCGCAGGTTTTT.

This chain links TRBV6-4 with TRBJ1-5; D remains unclear. Germline CDR1 and CDR2: MRHNA and SNTAGT. Deletions cut 8 bases from V and 7 bases from J, with 21 bases between. CDR3 length equals 15 residues. CDR3 loop: CASGIGRVGRQPQHF. DNA of the CDR3: TGTGCCAGCGGGATAGGTCGCGTGGGGAGGCAGCCCCAGCATTTT.

The chain combines TRBV5-8 with TRBJ1-5; 7 bases are shared with TRBD1. The germline V gene encodes CDR1 SGHTS and CDR2 YDEGEE. This CDR3 is built from 15 residues. Losses at the gene ends were 3 bases for V and 3 bases for J; bases not matched to a gene: 6. The CDR3 region is CASSSADRINQPQHF. The CDR3 region has the DNA TGTGCCAGCAGCTCCGCGGACAGGATCAATCAGCCCCAGCATTTT.

The chain uses TRBV4-1 and TRBJ2-7; 9 nucleotides match TRBD2. With V trimmed by 1 base and J by 2 bases, 15 bases remained unmatched. The CDR3 is 19 amino acids. Germline V gene sequence: CDR1 MGHRA, CDR2 YSYEKL. The CDR3 nucleotides read TGCGCCAGCAGCCAAGCGGCGGGAGGGCCGAACCTTAGCCCCTACGAGCAGTACTTC. Its translation: CASSQAAGGPNLSPYEQYF.